This paragraph covers one TCR beta chain sequence. This record belongs to a study of blood T cell repertoires in COVID-19. Assay: immunoSEQ multiplex PCR; the TCRdb copy retains only in-frame clones and omits some. The data contain about 200,000 clones, roughly 89% of them singletons. The CDR3 spans 16 residues. V was shortened by 0 bases and J by 4 bases, with 18 bases between the two germline ends. Germline V gives CDR1 GTSNPN, CDR2 SVGIG (reference sequence). This chain joins TRBV30 and TRBJ1-1; D may be TRBD1 (6 bases). The sequenced material came from peripheral blood. The receptor comes from a man in his fifties or sixties who had recovered from COVID-19. The CDR3, as DNA: TGTGCCTGGAGTGTTAGGCGGGGGCGCTTGGGCACTGAAGCTTTCTTT. This codes for CAWSVRRGRLGTEAFF. Filled out from reference TRBV30 and TRBJ1-1, the complete variable domain reads SQTIHQWPATLVQPVGSPLSLECTVEGTSNPNLYWYRQAAGRGLQLLFYSVGIGQISSEVPQNLSASRPQDRQFILSSKKLLLSDSGFYLCAWSVRRGRLGTEAFFGQGTRLTVV.